This T cell receptor beta chain was recorded in a study of T cell responses to AZD1222 COVID-19 vaccine. Regarding this clone: Antigen specificity is unknown.

Sequencing was performed with immunoSEQ multiplex PCR; in TCRdb, only in-frame clones are kept and a portion is missing. The sample includes roughly 180,000 clones, under 95% of them seen just once. Study results and limitations: When two AZD1222 doses had been given, Spike-specific TCR breadth and depth rose.

This material consisted of peripheral blood, taken 28 days after the second AZD1222 dose. The clonotype originates from an adult who received the AZD1222 COVID-19 vaccine.

Here the CDR3 reads CASSLGDQETQYF. The CDR3, as DNA: TGTGCCAGCAGCTTGGGGGACCAAGAGACCCAGTACTTC. V and J are TRBV11-3 and TRBJ2-5; D may match TRBD1 or TRBD2 (5 bases each). With 3 bases removed from V and 0 bases from J, the gap between germline ends came to 5 bases. The CDR3 contains 13 residues. Germline-derived CDR1 and CDR2 are SGHNT and YENEEA.